This T cell receptor beta chain was identified during a study of cytomegalovirus exposure and HLA in healthy donors. On the study more broadly: In terms of ancestry, the Caucasian-associated cluster contained 81% of the roughly 400 genotyped donors.

The PCR used 60 Vbeta and 13 Jbeta primers. Profiled with immunoSEQ multiplex PCR; TCRdb holds only in-frame clones, not every one. The table lists approximately 160,000 clones, around 68% of them singletons, with 1.1% to 1.5% in the top ten. CDR1 and CDR2 (germline): SGHKS, YYEKEE (reference sequence). The CDR3 has 16 amino acids. Trimming cost V 2 bases and J 0 bases, with 12 bases left between them. In this sample, this clone turned up once. Its target is unknown. Study-wide results and limits: The only immune exposure information that was available was CMV serostatus.

The specimen sequenced was PBMCs. This TCR was recovered from a man aged 50-59 years in good health and CMV-seronegative. The chain combines TRBV5-5 with TRBJ1-3; the D gene is possibly TRBD1 (5 bases). The CDR3 coding sequence is TGTGCCAGCAGCTTCCAGGCAGGGCCCTCTGGAAACACCATATATTTT. Amino acids: CASSFQAGPSGNTIYF.